These 14 T cell receptor beta chains originate from one sample sequenced in a study of T-cell memory formation after mild COVID-19. TCRdb re-called the 5' RACE reads through MiXCR, storing one row per CDR3 protein. The table shows nearly 250,000 distinct CDR3 sequences, with 15% to 19% occurring only once. Sample: PBMCs or a T cell subset sorted from them (not recorded which). Receptors were obtained from an adult woman who had mild COVID-19 (a few samples of this study predate the infection). Cell type and time point are not known.

This clonotype appeared a few times. V usage is TRBV24-1 and J usage is TRBJ2-1, with D hard to call. Trimming cost V 7 bases and J 1 base, with 19 bases left between them. CDR1 KGHDR and CDR2 SFDVKD come from the germline V gene. The CDR3 length is 17 residues. CDR3 residues: CATSGNLLGNSYNEQFF. The CDR3 region has the DNA TGTGCCACCAGCGGAAACCTCCTAGGGAATTCCTACAATGAGCAGTTCTTC.

This clonotype was seen a handful of times. The V call is TRBV6-5, the J call TRBJ1-1; D is unclear. This CDR3 is built from 14 residues. The germline V and J ends were trimmed by 7 bases and 1 base, with 13 bases remaining between them. Germline V CDR1 and CDR2: MNHEY, SVGAGI. Written as DNA, the CDR3 is TGTGCCAGCAAGACCGGGCGATCGAACACTGAAGCTTTCTTT. Its translation is CASKTGRSNTEAFF.

This clonotype was detected ten times or more. The chain recombines TRBV6-5 with TRBJ2-5, with 8 bases identical to TRBD2. Germline-derived CDR1 and CDR2 are MNHEY and SVGAGI. This CDR3 contains 15 residues. V shed 6 bases, J shed 1 base, and the junction held 7 bases outside the gene matches. The CDR3 nucleotides read TGTGCCAGCAGCAACCCCGCGGGGGGCCAAGAGACCCAGTACTTC. Its protein product is CASSNPAGGQETQYF.

The chain is built from TRBV7-9 and TRBJ2-1; 9 bases line up with TRBD2. Losses at the gene ends were 1 base for V and 6 bases for J; bases not matched to a gene: 4. Germline CDR1 and CDR2: SEHNR and FQNEAQ (reference sequence). The CDR3 has 15 residues. CDR3 DNA sequence: TGTGCCAGCAGCTTAGTAGCGGGAGAAGGCAATGAGCAGTTCTTC. Encoded protein: CASSLVAGEGNEQFF.

This clonotype has a handful of counts. CDR3 sequence reads: CSVVWQGYNEQFF. The CDR3 DNA sequence: TGCAGCGTTGTTTGGCAGGGGTACAATGAGCAGTTCTTC. The chain carries TRBV29-1 and TRBJ2-1; the D gene is possibly TRBD1 (6 bases). Trimming removed 4 bases at V and 4 bases at J, with 11 bases between. Per germline, CDR1 SQVTM and CDR2 ANQGSEA. This CDR3 comprises 13 residues.

This clonotype appeared many times. The chain recombines TRBV5-1 with TRBJ1-2; D gene unclear. Trimming removed 0 bases from V and 5 bases from J, with 23 bases in between. CDR3 length: 18 amino acids. In germline, CDR1 is SGHRS, CDR2 YFSETQ. The CDR3 reads CASSLAGSQVGLLYGYTF. CDR3 nucleotides: TGCGCCAGCAGCTTGGCGGGATCCCAAGTTGGCTTGTTGTATGGCTACACCTTC.

In its sample, this clonotype was seen a few times. The chain has TRBV24-1 and TRBJ1-1; no clear D gene. This CDR3 has 13 amino acids. Deletions cut 7 bases from V and 0 bases from J, with 8 bases between. Per germline, CDR1 KGHDR and CDR2 SFDVKD. CDR3 region: CATRDSMNTEAFF. The DNA of the CDR3 is TGTGCCACCAGAGACTCCATGAACACTGAAGCTTTCTTT.

The J gene is TRBJ1-2, the V gene TRBV6-1; no reliable D call. The V gene's germline CDR1 is MNHNS and CDR2 SASEGT. This CDR3 has 13 residues. Deletions cut 2 bases from V and 1 base from J, with 5 bases between. Here the CDR3 reads CASSELFNYGYTF. Here the CDR3 DNA reads TGTGCCAGCAGTGAACTCTTTAACTATGGCTACACCTTC.

The table lists this clonotype with a few counts. This sequence joins TRBV2 and TRBJ2-1; D might be TRBD1 or TRBD2, each matching 5 bases. Germline V gene lookup returns CDR1 SNHLY and CDR2 FYNNEI. V was trimmed by 9 bases and J by 4 bases, leaving 13 bases between them. The length of the CDR3 is 13 residues. The CDR3 loop reads CASNRGPYNEQFF. The CDR3 DNA sequence: TGTGCCAGTAATAGGGGACCTTACAATGAGCAGTTCTTC.

This clonotype was seen more than once but under ten times. The V call is TRBV18, the J call TRBJ1-1, with D possibly being TRBD1 (6 bases). Germline lookup yields CDR1 KGHSH and CDR2 LQKENI. Between the trimmed V and J ends, which lost 2 bases and 5 bases, there was a span of 15 bases. The CDR3 runs 15 residues. CDR3 nucleotide sequence: TGTGCCAGCTCACCAGTTTCCGGGAGGGGGACTGAAGCTTTCTTT. This sequence encodes CASSPVSGRGTEAFF.

This chain uses TRBV12-3 or TRBV12-4 with TRBJ1-5; D possibly corresponds to TRBD1 (6 bases). The length of the CDR3 is 13 residues. Trimming left V 8 bases short and J 6 bases short, with 14 bases between. The CDR3 spells CASRVGGGQPQHF. Written as DNA, the CDR3 is TGTGCCAGCCGAGTCGGAGGGGGTCAGCCCCAGCATTTT.

The chain carries TRBV7-3 and TRBJ1-4; D is undetermined. Germline lookup yields CDR1 SGHTA and CDR2 FQGTGA. The CDR3 contains 16 residues. Trimming took 2 bases from V and 2 from J, leaving 12 bases between them. In DNA form, the CDR3 reads TGTGCCAGCAGCTTAGGAGGGCCAGGCACTAATGAAAAACTGTTTTTT. Protein sequence: CASSLGGPGTNEKLFF.

The chain has TRBV5-1 and TRBJ1-1; TRBD1 aligns across 8 bases. The CDR3 loop spans 15 amino acids. The junction had 10 bases not matched to a gene; V was cut back by 4 bases and J by 5 bases. Germline CDR1 SGHRS, CDR2 YFSETQ. The CDR3: CASSPNQGAVTEAFF. CDR3 nucleotide sequence: TGCGCCAGCAGCCCAAACCAGGGGGCGGTGACTGAAGCTTTCTTT. The entire variable domain, with the rest obtained from reference TRBV5-1 and TRBJ1-1, is as follows: KAGVTQTPRYLIKTRGQQVTLSCSPISGHRSVSWYQQTPGQGLQFLFEYFSETQRNKGNFPGRFSGRQFSNSRSEMNVSTLELGDSALYLCASSPNQGAVTEAFFGQGTRLTVV.

The chain carries TRBV7-2 and TRBJ1-1, with a tentative D call TRBD1 (6 bases). V shed 1 base and J shed 4 bases, with 13 bases lying between them. CDR1 is SGHTA and CDR2 is FQGNSA in the germline V gene. The CDR3 extends over 15 amino acids. DNA of the CDR3: TGTGCCAGCAGCTTAGACAGGGTGGGGGGCACTGAAGCTTTCTTT. This gives the protein CASSLDRVGGTEAFF.